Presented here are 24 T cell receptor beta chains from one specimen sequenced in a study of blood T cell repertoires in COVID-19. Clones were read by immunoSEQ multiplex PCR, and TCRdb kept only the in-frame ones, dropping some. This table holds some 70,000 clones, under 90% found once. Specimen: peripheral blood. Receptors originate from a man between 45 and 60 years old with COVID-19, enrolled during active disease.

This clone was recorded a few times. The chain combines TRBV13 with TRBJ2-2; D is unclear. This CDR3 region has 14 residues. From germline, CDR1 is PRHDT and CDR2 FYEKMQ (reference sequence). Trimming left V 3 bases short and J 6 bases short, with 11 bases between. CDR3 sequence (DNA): TGTGCCAGCAGCTTCGAGACAAAGGCCGGGGAGCTGTTTTTT. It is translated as CASSFETKAGELFF.

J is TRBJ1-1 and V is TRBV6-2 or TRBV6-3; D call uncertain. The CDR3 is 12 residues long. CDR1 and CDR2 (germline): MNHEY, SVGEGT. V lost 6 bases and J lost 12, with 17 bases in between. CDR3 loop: CASSQSPISTFF. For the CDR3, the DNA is TGTGCCAGCAGCCAAAGCCCGATCTCGACTTTCTTT.

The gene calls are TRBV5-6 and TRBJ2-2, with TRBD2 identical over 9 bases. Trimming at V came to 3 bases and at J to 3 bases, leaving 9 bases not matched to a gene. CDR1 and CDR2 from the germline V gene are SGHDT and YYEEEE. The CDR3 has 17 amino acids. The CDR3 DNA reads TGTGCCAGCAGCTCCCCCGGGACTAGCTCCTACACCGGGGAGCTGTTTTTT. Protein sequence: CASSSPGTSSYTGELFF.

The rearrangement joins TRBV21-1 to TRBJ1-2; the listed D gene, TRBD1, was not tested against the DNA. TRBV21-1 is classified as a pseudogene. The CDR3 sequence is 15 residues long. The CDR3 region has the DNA TGTGCCAGCAGCAACAACCGGACAGGGGACTATGGCTACACCTTC. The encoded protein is CASSNNRTGDYGYTF.

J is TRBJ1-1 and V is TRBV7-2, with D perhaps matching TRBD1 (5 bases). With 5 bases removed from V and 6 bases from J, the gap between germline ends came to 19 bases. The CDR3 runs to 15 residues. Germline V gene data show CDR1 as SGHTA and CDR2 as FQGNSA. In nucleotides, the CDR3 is TGTGCCAGCAGCGCCAATCAGGGAGGGATGCCTGAAGCTTTCTTT. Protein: CASSANQGGMPEAFF.

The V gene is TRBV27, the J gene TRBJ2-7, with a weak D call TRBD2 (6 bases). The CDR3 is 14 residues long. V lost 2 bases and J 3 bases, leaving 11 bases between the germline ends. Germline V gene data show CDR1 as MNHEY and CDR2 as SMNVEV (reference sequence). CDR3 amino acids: CASSLAGSSYEQYF. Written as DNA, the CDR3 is TGTGCCAGCAGTTTAGCGGGATCCAGCTACGAGCAGTACTTC.

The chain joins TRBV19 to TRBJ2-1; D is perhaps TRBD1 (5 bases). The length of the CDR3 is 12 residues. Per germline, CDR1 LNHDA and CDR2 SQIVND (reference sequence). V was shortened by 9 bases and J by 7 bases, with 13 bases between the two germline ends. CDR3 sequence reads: CASTQGGNEQFF. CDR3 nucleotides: TGTGCCAGCACTCAGGGTGGGAATGAGCAGTTCTTC.

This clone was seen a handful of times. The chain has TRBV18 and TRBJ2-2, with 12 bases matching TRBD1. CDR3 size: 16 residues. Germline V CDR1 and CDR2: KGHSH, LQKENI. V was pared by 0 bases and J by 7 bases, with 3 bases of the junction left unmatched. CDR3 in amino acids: CASSPPGTGGLGELFF. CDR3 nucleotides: TGTGCCAGCTCACCACCGGGGACAGGGGGCCTCGGGGAGCTGTTTTTT.

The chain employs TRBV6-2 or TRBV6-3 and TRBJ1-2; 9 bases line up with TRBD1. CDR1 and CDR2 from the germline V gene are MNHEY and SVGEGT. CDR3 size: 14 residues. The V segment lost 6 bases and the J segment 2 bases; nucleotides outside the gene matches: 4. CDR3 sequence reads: CASSSGTGNYGYTF. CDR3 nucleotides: TGTGCCAGCAGCTCCGGGACAGGGAACTATGGCTACACCTTC.

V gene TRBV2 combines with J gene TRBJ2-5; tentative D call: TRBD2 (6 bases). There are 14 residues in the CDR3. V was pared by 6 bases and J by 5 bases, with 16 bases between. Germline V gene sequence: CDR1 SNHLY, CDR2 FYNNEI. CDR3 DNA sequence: TGTGCCAGCAGGGGGACTTCGAAAGGGGAGACCCAGTACTTC. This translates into CASRGTSKGETQYF.

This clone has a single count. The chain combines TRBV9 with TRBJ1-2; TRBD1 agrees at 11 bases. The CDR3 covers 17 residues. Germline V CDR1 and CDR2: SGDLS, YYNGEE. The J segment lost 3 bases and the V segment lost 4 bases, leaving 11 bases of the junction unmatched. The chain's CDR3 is CASSPGTGGIGDYGYTF. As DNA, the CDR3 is TGTGCCAGCAGCCCCGGGACAGGGGGTATCGGTGACTATGGCTACACCTTC.

CDR3 residues: CASSEGAEHGYTF. The CDR3 DNA is TGTGCCAGCAGTGAAGGGGCAGAACATGGCTACACCTTC. The J gene is TRBJ1-2, the V gene TRBV2; unclear D gene. CDR3 length equals 13 residues. V lost 1 base to trimming and J lost 6 bases, with 9 bases between them. From germline, CDR1 is SNHLY and CDR2 FYNNEI.

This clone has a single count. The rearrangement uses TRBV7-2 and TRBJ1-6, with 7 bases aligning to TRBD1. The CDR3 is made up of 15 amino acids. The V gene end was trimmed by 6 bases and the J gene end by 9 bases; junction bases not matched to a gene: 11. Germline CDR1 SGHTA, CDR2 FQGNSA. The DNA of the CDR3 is TGTGCCAGCAGAACAAGAGCAGACAGGGCTTCACCCCTCCACTTT. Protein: CASRTRADRASPLHF.

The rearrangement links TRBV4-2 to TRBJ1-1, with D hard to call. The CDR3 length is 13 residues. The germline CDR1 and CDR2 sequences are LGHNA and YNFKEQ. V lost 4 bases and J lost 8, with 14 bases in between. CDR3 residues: CASSPTVRMEAFF. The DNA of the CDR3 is TGTGCCAGCAGCCCCACCGTCAGAATGGAAGCTTTCTTT.

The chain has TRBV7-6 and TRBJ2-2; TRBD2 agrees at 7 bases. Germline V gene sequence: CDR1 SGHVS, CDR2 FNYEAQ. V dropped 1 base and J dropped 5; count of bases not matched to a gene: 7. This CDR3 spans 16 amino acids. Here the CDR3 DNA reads TGTGCCAGCAGCTTAGGTATTGGTAGCGGGACCGGGGAGCTGTTTTTT. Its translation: CASSLGIGSGTGELFF.

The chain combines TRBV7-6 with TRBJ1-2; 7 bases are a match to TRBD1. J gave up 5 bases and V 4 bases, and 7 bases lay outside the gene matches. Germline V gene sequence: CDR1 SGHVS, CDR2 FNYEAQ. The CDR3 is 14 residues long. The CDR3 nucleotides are TGTGCCAGCAGCTCACGGACAGGACAGTATGGCTACACCTTC. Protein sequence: CASSSRTGQYGYTF.

Here the CDR3 reads CSASSPDTQYF. CDR3 coding DNA: TGCAGTGCTAGCTCCCCAGATACGCAGTATTTT. The rearrangement joins TRBV20-1 to TRBJ2-3; unclear D gene. The CDR3 contains 11 residues. CDR1 is DFQATT and CDR2 is SNEGSKA in the germline V gene (reference sequence). V was clipped by 3 bases and J by 4 bases, with 5 bases between them.

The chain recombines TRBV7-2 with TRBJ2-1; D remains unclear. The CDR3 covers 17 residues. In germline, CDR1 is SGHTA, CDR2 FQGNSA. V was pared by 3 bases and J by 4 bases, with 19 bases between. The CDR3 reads CASSFLSSGGIYNEQFF. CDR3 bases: TGTGCCAGCAGCTTTTTGAGTTCCGGCGGTATTTACAATGAGCAGTTCTTC.

CDR3 sequence reads: CASSIGTGGRFLSYNEQFF. DNA for the CDR3: TGTGCCAGCAGCATAGGGACAGGGGGCCGATTCCTCTCCTACAATGAGCAGTTCTTC. V and J are TRBV9 and TRBJ2-1; the match to TRBD1 covers 12 bases. The CDR3 is 19 amino acids. V lost 4 bases to trimming and J lost 0 bases; unmatched junction nucleotides: 11. Germline-derived CDR1 and CDR2 are SGDLS and YYNGEE. Filled out from reference TRBV9 and TRBJ2-1, the complete variable domain reads DSGVTQTPKHLITATGQRVTLRCSPRSGDLSVYWYQQSLDQGLQFLIQYYNGEERAKGNILERFSAQQFPDLHSELNLSSLELGDSALYFCASSIGTGGRFLSYNEQFFGPGTRLTVL.

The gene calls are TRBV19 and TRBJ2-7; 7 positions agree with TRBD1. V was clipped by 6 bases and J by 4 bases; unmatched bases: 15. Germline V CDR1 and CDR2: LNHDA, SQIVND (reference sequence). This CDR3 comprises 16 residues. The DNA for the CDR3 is TGTGCCAGTAGCCTCGAGGGGGACAGAGGAAAATACGAGCAGTACTTC. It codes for CASSLEGDRGKYEQYF.

The CDR3 loop reads CASSRLAGGSEQFF. In DNA form, the CDR3 reads TGTGCCAGCAGTAGACTAGCGGGGGGCAGTGAGCAGTTCTTC. This chain links TRBV2 with TRBJ2-1; 13 nucleotides match TRBD2. Germline CDR1 SNHLY, CDR2 FYNNEI. V lost 5 bases and J lost 9; bases outside the gene matches: 4. This CDR3 has 14 amino acids.

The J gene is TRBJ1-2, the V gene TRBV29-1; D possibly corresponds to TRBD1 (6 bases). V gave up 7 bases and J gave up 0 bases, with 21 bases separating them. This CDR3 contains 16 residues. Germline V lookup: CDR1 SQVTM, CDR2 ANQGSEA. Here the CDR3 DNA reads TGCAGCGCACCTAAGACAGGAAAGGGGGCTAACTATGGCTACACCTTC. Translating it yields CSAPKTGKGANYGYTF. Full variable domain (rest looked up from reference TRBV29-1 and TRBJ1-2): SAVISQKPSRDICQRGTSLTIQCQVDSQVTMMFWYRQQPGQSLTLIATANQGSEATYESGFVIDKFPISRPNLTFSTLTVSNMSPEDSSIYLCSAPKTGKGANYGYTFGSGTRLTVV.

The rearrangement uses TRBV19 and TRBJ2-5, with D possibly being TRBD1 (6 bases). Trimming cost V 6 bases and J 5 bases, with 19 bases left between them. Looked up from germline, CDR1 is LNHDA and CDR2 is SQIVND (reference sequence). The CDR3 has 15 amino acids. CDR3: CASRRTAPEVETQYF. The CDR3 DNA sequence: TGTGCCAGTAGACGGACAGCTCCTGAGGTTGAGACCCAGTACTTC. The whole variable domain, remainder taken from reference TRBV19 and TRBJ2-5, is DGGITQSPKYLFRKEGQNVTLSCEQNLNHDAMYWYRQDPGQGLRLIYYSQIVNDFQKGDIAEGYSVSREKKESFPLTVTSAQKNPTAFYLCASRRTAPEVETQYFGPGTRLLVL.

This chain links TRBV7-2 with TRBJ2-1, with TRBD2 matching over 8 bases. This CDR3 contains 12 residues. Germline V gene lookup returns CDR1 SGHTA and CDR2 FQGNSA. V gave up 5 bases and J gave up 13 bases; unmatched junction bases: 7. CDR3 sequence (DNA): TGTGCCAGCAGCGATTATAGCGGGGTACAGTTCTTC. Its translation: CASSDYSGVQFF.